This section outlines one T cell receptor beta chain sequence together with its context. Its specificity is unknown. This sample is drawn from a study of beta chain features in type 1 diabetes. Study-level results: Cells carrying high TCR expression could end up over-represented when cDNA is sequenced.

Expressed TCRB transcripts got sequenced, as all isolated RNA was reverse transcribed. The assay was immunoSEQ multiplex PCR, and TCRdb's table has in-frame clones only and misses some. Of tens of thousands of clones in the sample, roughly 50% were seen once. The length of the CDR3 is 17 residues. The receptor's source is a woman in her twenties or thirties in good health. This rearrangement joins TRBV21-1 to TRBJ2-1; no DNA check was done on the table's D call, TRBD2. TRBV21-1 counts as a pseudogene. The sequenced material came from stem cell memory CD4+ T cells from blood. CDR3 nucleotide sequence: TGTGCCAGCAGCAAATTGAGGGACTACCCCTGGCGGGGTGAGCAGTTCTTC. It yields the protein CASSKLRDYPWRGEQFF.